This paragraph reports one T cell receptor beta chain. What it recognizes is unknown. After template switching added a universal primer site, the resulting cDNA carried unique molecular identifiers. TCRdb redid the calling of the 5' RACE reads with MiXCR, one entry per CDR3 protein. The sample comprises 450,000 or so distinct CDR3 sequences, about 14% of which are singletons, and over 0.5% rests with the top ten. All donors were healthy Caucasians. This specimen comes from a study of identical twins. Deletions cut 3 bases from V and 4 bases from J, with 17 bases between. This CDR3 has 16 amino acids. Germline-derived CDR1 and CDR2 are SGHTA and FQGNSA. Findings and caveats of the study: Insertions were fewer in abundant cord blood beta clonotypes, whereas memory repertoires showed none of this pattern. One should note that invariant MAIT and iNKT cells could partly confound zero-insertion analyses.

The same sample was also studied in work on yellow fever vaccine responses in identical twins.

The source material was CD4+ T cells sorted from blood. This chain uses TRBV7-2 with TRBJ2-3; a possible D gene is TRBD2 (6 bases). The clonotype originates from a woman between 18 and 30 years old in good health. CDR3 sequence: CASSLGTVPGADTQYF. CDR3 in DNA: TGTGCCAGCAGCTTGGGGACGGTACCGGGGGCAGATACGCAGTATTTT.